This paragraph reports one TCR beta chain. Its antigen is not identified. TCRdb keeps only in-frame clones here, not all; method: immunoSEQ multiplex PCR. The sample lists about 29,000 clones, 74% occurring once. This sample stems from a study of vaccination effects on CD4 cells after COVID-19. Study observations and caveats: The study, lacking early post-infection timepoints, had few convalescent patients.

V was clipped by 6 bases and J by 1 base, with 19 bases between them. The germline V gene has CDR1 LNHDA and CDR2 SQIVND (reference sequence). The CDR3 is 16 amino acids. Before sequencing, viral peptide pools were used by the ViraFEST assay to expand antigen-specific CD4+ T cells. With 9 to 11 days of culture completed, CD4+ T cells were isolated. Either the mRNA-1273 or the BNT162b2 vaccine was given to participants as two doses. It was on days 3 and 7 that half the medium was replaced with IL-2 medium. The receptor was isolated from a human donor who received a COVID-19 vaccine. This sequence joins TRBV19 and TRBJ2-7; D is possibly TRBD1 or TRBD2 (6 bases each). Material: CD4+ T cells from PBMCs cultured with HCoV-OC43 spike peptides, obtained after COVID-19 vaccination. Subset given: HCoV-OC43 spike overlapping peptide pool stimulation. CDR3 DNA: TGTGCCAGTAGCTCAAAAGGGGGGCCCGATTCCTACGAGCAGTACTTC. Translated: CASSSKGGPDSYEQYF.